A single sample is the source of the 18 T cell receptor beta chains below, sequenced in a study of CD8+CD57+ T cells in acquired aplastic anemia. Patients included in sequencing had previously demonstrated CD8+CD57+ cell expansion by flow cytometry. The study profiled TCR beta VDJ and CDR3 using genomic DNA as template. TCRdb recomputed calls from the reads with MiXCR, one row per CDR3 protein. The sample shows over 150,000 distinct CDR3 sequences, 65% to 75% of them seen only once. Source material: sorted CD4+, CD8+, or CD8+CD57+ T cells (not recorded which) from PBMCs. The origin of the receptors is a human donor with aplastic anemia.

In nucleotides, the CDR3 is TGTGCCAGCAGTTTAAGTGGGGGACAGGTTGGAAAACTGTTTTTT. It codes for CASSLSGGQVGKLFF. V is TRBV12-3 or TRBV12-4 and J is TRBJ1-4; TRBD1 agrees at 8 bases. The CDR3 spans 15 residues. Trimming at V came to 2 bases and at J to 10 bases, leaving 9 bases not matched to a gene.

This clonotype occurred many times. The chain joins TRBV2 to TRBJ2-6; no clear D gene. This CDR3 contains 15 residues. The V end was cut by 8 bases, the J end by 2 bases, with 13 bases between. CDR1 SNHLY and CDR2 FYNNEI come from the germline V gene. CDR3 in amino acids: CASHLWNTGANVLTF. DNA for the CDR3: TGTGCCAGCCACCTCTGGAATACTGGGGCCAACGTCCTGACTTTC.

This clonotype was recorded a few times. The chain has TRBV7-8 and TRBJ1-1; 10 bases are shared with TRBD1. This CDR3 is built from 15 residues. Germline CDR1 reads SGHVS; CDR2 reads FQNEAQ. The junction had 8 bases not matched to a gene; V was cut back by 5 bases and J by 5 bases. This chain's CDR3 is CASSQRDRGLTEAFF. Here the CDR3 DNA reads TGTGCCAGCAGCCAACGGGACAGGGGTTTAACTGAAGCTTTCTTT.

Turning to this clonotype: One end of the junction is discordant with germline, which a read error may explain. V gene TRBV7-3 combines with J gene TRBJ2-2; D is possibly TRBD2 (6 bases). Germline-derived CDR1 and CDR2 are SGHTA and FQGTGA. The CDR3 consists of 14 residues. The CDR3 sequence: CASSFGGAGGELFF. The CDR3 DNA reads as TGCGCCAGCAGCTTCGGCGGGGCGGGGGGGGAGCTGTTTTTT.

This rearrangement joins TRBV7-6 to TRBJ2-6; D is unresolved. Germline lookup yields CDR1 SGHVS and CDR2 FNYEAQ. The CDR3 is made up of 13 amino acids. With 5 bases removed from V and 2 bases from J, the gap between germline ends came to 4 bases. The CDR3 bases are TGTGCCAGCAGCGCAGCTGGGGCCAACGTCCTGACTTTC. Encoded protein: CASSAAGANVLTF.

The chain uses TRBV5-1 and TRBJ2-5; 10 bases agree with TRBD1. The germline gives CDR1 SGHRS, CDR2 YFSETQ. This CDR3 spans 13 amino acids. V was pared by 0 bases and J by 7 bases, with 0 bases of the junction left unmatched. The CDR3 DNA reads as TGCGCCAGCAGCTTGGGACAGGGGGCGACCCAGTACTTC. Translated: CASSLGQGATQYF. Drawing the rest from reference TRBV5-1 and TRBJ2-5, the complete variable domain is KAGVTQTPRYLIKTRGQQVTLSCSPISGHRSVSWYQQTPGQGLQFLFEYFSETQRNKGNFPGRFSGRQFSNSRSEMNVSTLELGDSALYLCASSLGQGATQYFGPGTRLLVL.

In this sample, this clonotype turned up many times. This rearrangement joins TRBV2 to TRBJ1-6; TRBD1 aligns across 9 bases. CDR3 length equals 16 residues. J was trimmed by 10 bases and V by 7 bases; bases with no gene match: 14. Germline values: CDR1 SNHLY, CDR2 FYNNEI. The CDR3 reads CASINTLTGGISPLHF. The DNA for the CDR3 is TGTGCCAGCATAAATACTCTGACAGGGGGTATATCACCCCTCCACTTT.

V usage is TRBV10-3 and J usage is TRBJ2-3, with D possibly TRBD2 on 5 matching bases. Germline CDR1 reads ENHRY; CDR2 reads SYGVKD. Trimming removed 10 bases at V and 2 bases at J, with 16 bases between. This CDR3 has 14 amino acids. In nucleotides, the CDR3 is TGTGCCACCCGGGAAACTTCGACCACAGATACGCAGTATTTT. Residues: CATRETSTTDTQYF.

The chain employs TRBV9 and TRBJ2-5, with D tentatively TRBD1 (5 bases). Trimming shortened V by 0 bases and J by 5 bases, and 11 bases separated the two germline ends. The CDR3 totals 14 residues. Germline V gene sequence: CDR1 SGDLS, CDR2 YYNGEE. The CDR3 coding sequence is TGTGCCAGCAGCGTAGGACCGGCAGGGGAGACCCAGTACTTC. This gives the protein CASSVGPAGETQYF.

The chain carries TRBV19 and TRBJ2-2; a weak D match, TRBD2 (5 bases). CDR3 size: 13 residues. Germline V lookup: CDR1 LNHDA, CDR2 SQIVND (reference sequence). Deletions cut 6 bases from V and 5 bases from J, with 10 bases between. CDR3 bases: TGTGCCAGTAGAAGGGAGAAAACCGGGGAGCTGTTTTTT. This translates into CASRREKTGELFF.

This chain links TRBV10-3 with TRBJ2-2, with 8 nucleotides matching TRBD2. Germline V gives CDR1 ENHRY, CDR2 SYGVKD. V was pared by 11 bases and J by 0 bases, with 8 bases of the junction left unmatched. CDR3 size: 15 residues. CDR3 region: CAVDSGAPNTGELFF. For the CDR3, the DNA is TGTGCCGTCGATAGCGGGGCCCCGAACACCGGGGAGCTGTTTTTT.

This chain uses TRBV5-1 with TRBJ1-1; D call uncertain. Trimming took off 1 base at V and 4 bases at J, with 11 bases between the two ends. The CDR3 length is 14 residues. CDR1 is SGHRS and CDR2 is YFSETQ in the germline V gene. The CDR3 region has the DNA TGCGCCAGCAGCTTGAGCGGTCTGAGCACTGAAGCTTTCTTT. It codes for CASSLSGLSTEAFF.

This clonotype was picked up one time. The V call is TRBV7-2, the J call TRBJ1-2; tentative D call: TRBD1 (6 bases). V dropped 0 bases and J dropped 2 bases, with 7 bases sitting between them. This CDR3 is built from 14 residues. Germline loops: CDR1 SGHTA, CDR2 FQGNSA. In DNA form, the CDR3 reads TGTGCCAGCAGCTTAGCGGGGGCAAACTATGGCTACACCTTC. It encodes CASSLAGANYGYTF.

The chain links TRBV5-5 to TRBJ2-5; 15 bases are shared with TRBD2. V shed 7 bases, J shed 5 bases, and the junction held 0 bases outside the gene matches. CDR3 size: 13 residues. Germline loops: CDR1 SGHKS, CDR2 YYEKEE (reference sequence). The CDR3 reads CASGTSGGETQYF. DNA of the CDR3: TGTGCCAGCGGGACTAGCGGGGGGGAGACCCAGTACTTC.

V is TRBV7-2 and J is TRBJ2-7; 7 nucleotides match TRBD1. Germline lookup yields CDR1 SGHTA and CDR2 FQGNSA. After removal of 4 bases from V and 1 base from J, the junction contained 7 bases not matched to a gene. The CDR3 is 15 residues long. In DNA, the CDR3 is TGTGCCAGCAGCTACGACCGGGACAGATCCTACGAGCAGTACTTC. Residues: CASSYDRDRSYEQYF.

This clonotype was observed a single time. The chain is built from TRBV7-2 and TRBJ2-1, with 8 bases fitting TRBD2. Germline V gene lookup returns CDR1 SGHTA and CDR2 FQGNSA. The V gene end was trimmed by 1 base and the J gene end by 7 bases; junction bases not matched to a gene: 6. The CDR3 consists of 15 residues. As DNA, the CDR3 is TGTGCCAGCAGCTTAGGACGGGGGGGCCAGAATGAGCAGTTCTTC. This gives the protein CASSLGRGGQNEQFF.

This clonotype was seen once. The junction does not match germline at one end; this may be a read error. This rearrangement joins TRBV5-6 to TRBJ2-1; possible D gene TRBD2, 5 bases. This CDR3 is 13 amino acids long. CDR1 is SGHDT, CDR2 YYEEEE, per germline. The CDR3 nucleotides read TGTGCCTGGAGGACGCCCGGGTACAATGAGCAGTGCTTC. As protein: CAWRTPGYNEQCF.

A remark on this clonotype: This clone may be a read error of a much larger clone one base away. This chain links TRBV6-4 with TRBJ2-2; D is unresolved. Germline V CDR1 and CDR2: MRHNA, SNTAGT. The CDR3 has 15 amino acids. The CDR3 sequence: CASSDSKQTTRELFF. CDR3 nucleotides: TGTGCCAGCAGTGACTCGAAGCAAACCACCAGGGAGCTGTTTTTT.